This TCR beta chain originates from a study of beta chain features in type 1 diabetes. Study overall: Patients shared similar age, gender and cell yields with healthy donors.

General study findings and limits: Type 1 diabetes patients had moderately but significantly shorter TCRB CDR3s in all four CD4+ subsets. Lower insertion and higher deletion counts appeared at VDJ junctions in type 1 diabetes patients.

As concerns this clone: Its target is not known.

Expressed TCRB transcripts got sequenced, as all isolated RNA was reverse transcribed. The data were produced by immunoSEQ multiplex PCR, yet TCRdb's version contains in-frame clones alone and is incomplete. This repertoire shows around 150,000 clones, approximately 9% found once; its top ten account for over 0.5%. The CDR3 is 12 residues long. The chain employs TRBV21-1 and TRBJ2-7; TRBD2, the table's D call, lacks a check against the DNA. TRBV21-1 is a listed pseudogene. Specimen: central memory CD4+ T cells from blood. This receptor was obtained from a woman aged 18-35 years with type 1 diabetes. The CDR3 nucleotides are TGTGCCAGCCTGGGGGGGAACCACGAGCAGTACTTC. This codes for CASLGGNHEQYF.